The 25 T cell receptor beta chains below were found in one sample sequenced in a study of control samples from healthy donors and cancer patients. Sequenced by immunoSEQ multiplex PCR; TCRdb stores in-frame clones only, minus some. The table shows roughly 100,000 clones, with 92% occurring only once. What was sequenced was blood. These receptors were collected from a woman aged 18 to 35 in good health.

This chain uses TRBV6-1 with TRBJ2-1, with 8 bases aligning to TRBD2. The CDR3 has 15 amino acids. After removal of 7 bases from V and 10 bases from J, the junction contained 15 bases not matched to a gene. CDR1 is MNHNS, CDR2 SASEGT, per germline. The chain's CDR3 is CASISRAGASGEQFF. CDR3 nucleotide sequence: TGTGCCAGCATCTCGCGAGCGGGGGCCTCGGGGGAGCAGTTCTTC.

The genes are TRBV4-1 and TRBJ2-2; no clear D gene. The CDR3 sequence is 15 residues long. The germline V and J ends were trimmed by 7 bases and 4 bases, with 16 bases remaining between them. Germline lookup yields CDR1 MGHRA and CDR2 YSYEKL. The CDR3 DNA sequence: TGCGCCAGCAACTCTAACCTAGGTCTCACCGGGGAGCTGTTTTTT. Its protein is CASNSNLGLTGELFF.

The chain couples TRBV29-1 to TRBJ2-5; a possible D gene is TRBD2 (6 bases). The CDR3 sequence is 11 residues long. Trimming removed 0 bases from V and 8 bases from J, with 7 bases in between. Germline V gives CDR1 SQVTM, CDR2 ANQGSEA. The CDR3 nucleotides read TGCAGCGTTGAAGAGGCGGGAACCCAGTACTTC. This sequence encodes CSVEEAGTQYF. The variable domain in full, completed from reference TRBV29-1 and TRBJ2-5, reads SAVISQKPSRDICQRGTSLTIQCQVDSQVTMMFWYRQQPGQSLTLIATANQGSEATYESGFVIDKFPISRPNLTFSTLTVSNMSPEDSSIYLCSVEEAGTQYFGPGTRLLVL.

The V call is TRBV6-4, the J call TRBJ2-2; D gene uncertain. The CDR3 has 13 amino acids. Germline CDR1 and CDR2: MRHNA and SNTAGT. The germline V and J ends were trimmed by 10 bases and 0 bases, with 9 bases remaining between them. Written as DNA, the CDR3 is TGTGCCACTTCCGCCGCGAACACCGGGGAGCTGTTTTTT. Protein sequence: CATSAANTGELFF.

This chain joins TRBV14 and TRBJ1-4; TRBD1 is a possible D gene (5 bases). There are 16 residues in the CDR3. V lost 11 bases and J 8 bases, leaving 27 bases between the germline ends. CDR1 is SGHDN and CDR2 is FVKESK in the germline V gene. The CDR3 region is CAERTDGRPGTEKLFF. CDR3 sequence (DNA): TGTGCCGAGAGGACCGACGGACGCCCCGGGACCGAAAAACTGTTTTTT.

The J gene is TRBJ2-1, the V gene TRBV7-3; 12 bases are shared with TRBD2. Trimming cost V 5 bases and J 4 bases; bases outside gene matches: 3. Germline CDR1 SGHTA, CDR2 FQGTGA. This CDR3 has 15 residues. The CDR3 DNA sequence: TGTGCCAGCAGCACGGGACTAGCGGGTTACAATGAGCAGTTCTTC. It codes for CASSTGLAGYNEQFF.

This clone has a handful of counts. The V call is TRBV5-1, the J call TRBJ2-7, with a tentative D call TRBD1 (5 bases). This CDR3 contains 11 residues. CDR1 is SGHRS and CDR2 is YFSETQ in the germline V gene. Trimming stripped 7 bases from V and 2 bases from J, with 7 bases between. In nucleotides, the CDR3 is TGCGCCAGCCAGGGTCCCTACGAGCAGTACTTC. This sequence encodes CASQGPYEQYF.

J is TRBJ1-6 and V is TRBV2, with 7 bases that match TRBD1. This CDR3 spans 11 amino acids. Trimming removed 9 bases from V and 8 bases from J; junction bases left unmatched: 1. Germline V gene data show CDR1 as SNHLY and CDR2 as FYNNEI. The CDR3 DNA sequence: TGTGCCAGAACAGGGGATTCACCCCTCCACTTT. This encodes CARTGDSPLHF. The whole variable domain, remainder taken from reference TRBV2 and TRBJ1-6, is EPEVTQTPSHQVTQMGQEVILRCVPISNHLYFYWYRQILGQKVEFLVSFYNNEISEKSEIFDDQFSVERPDGSNFTLKIRSTKLEDSAMYFCARTGDSPLHFGNGTRLTVT.

CDR3 nucleotides: TGTGCCAGCAGTTTACGCCCGGGACAGGGACACCAGCCCCAGCATTTT. This gives the protein CASSLRPGQGHQPQHF. This chain uses TRBV27 with TRBJ1-5, with TRBD1 identical over 9 bases. The CDR3 totals 16 residues. Germline values: CDR1 MNHEY, CDR2 SMNVEV (reference sequence). J lost 7 bases, V lost 2 bases, and 9 bases had no gene match.

The CDR3 spells CASSIVALSAYNEQFF. CDR3 sequence (DNA): TGTGCCAGCAGCATTGTGGCCCTATCCGCCTACAATGAGCAGTTCTTC. J is TRBJ2-1 and V is TRBV7-6; D gene unclear. This CDR3 contains 16 residues. The germline V gene encodes CDR1 SGHVS and CDR2 FNYEAQ. Trimming removed 5 bases from V and 2 bases from J, with 16 bases in between.

This chain uses TRBV4-1 with TRBJ1-1, with D perhaps TRBD1 (5 bases). The V gene lost 2 bases and the J gene lost 1 base, with 17 bases spanning the gap. Germline lookup yields CDR1 MGHRA and CDR2 YSYEKL. CDR3 size: 17 residues. In nucleotides, the CDR3 is TGCGCCAGCAGCCAACCCAAACAACGACAGCGGAACACTGAAGCTTTCTTT. Its translation: CASSQPKQRQRNTEAFF.

The chain couples TRBV30 to TRBJ2-3, with 10 bases matching TRBD2. Germline CDR1 reads GTSNPN; CDR2 reads SVGIG (reference sequence). The CDR3 is 15 amino acids. Trimming removed 0 bases from V and 4 bases from J; junction bases left unmatched: 4. The CDR3 loop reads CAWSVVLAGSDTQYF. The CDR3 nucleotides are TGTGCCTGGAGTGTTGTACTAGCGGGATCAGATACGCAGTATTTT. Combining the CDR3 with reference TRBV30 and TRBJ2-3 gives the whole variable domain SQTIHQWPATLVQPVGSPLSLECTVEGTSNPNLYWYRQAAGRGLQLLFYSVGIGQISSEVPQNLSASRPQDRQFILSSKKLLLSDSGFYLCAWSVVLAGSDTQYFGPGTRLTVL.

This CDR3 is CASSLGTPLYNEQFF. Here the CDR3 DNA reads TGTGCCAGCAGTCTCGGGACACCACTATACAATGAGCAGTTCTTC. The chain is built from TRBV6-2 or TRBV6-3 and TRBJ2-1; D may be TRBD1 (6 bases). Germline V gene sequence: CDR1 MNHEY, CDR2 SVGEGT. V lost 5 bases to trimming and J lost 4 bases, with 15 bases between them. There are 15 residues in the CDR3.

The chain combines TRBV30 with TRBJ1-6; no firm D call. This CDR3 has 12 amino acids. The V end was cut by 1 base, the J end by 7 bases, with 5 bases between. From germline, CDR1 is GTSNPN and CDR2 SVGIG (reference sequence). The CDR3 coding sequence is TGTGCCTGGAGTGACGGGAATTCACCCCTCCACTTT. Its translation is CAWSDGNSPLHF.

The V and J genes are TRBV12-3 or TRBV12-4 and TRBJ2-1, with D perhaps TRBD1 (5 bases). Trimming took off 6 bases at V and 6 bases at J, with 9 bases between the two ends. The CDR3 loop spans 12 amino acids. The CDR3 DNA sequence: TGTGCCAGCAGGGCCAGGGTCAATGAGCAGTTCTTC. Translated, it gives CASRARVNEQFF.

Only one count was recorded for this clone. The rearrangement uses TRBV18 and TRBJ1-3; D perhaps matches TRBD1 (5 bases). Trimming shortened V by 3 bases and J by 1 base, and 19 bases separated the two germline ends. The germline V gene has CDR1 KGHSH and CDR2 LQKENI. This CDR3 comprises 18 residues. Here the CDR3 reads CASSPELGQGYSGNTIYF. CDR3 coding DNA: TGTGCCAGCTCACCGGAGTTAGGGCAGGGCTATTCTGGAAACACCATATATTTT.

The chain uses TRBV30 and TRBJ1-2; no firm D call. This CDR3 comprises 13 residues. The V end was cut by 3 bases, the J end by 6 bases, with 14 bases between. Germline V gene data show CDR1 as GTSNPN and CDR2 as SVGIG (reference sequence). The CDR3 DNA reads as TGTGCCTGGAGCTTCGGAGGCAAGAATGGCTACACCTTC. It translates to CAWSFGGKNGYTF.

This clone showed up just once. The rearrangement joins TRBV6-5 to TRBJ2-7, with TRBD2 matching 7 bases. The CDR3 sequence is 15 residues long. In germline, CDR1 is MNHEY, CDR2 SVGAGI. Unmatched junction bases numbered 4, after V lost 0 bases and J lost 2 bases. This chain's CDR3 is CASSYSSSGAYEQYF. The CDR3 DNA follows: TGTGCCAGCAGTTACTCCTCTAGCGGAGCCTACGAGCAGTACTTC.

CDR3 sequence (DNA): TGTGCCAGCAGCCGTCCGGGACTAGCGGGAGAGACCCAGTACTTC. It encodes CASSRPGLAGETQYF. The V and J genes are TRBV6-5 and TRBJ2-5; 12 bases align to TRBD2. V dropped 6 bases and J dropped 4; count of bases not matched to a gene: 6. Germline V gene sequence: CDR1 MNHEY, CDR2 SVGAGI. The CDR3 covers 15 residues.

The chain carries TRBV19 and TRBJ2-2; D might be TRBD2 (6 bases). The CDR3 spans 15 residues. In germline, CDR1 is LNHDA, CDR2 SQIVND (reference sequence). The V gene lost 3 bases and the J gene lost 7 bases, with 15 bases spanning the gap. Here the CDR3 DNA reads TGTGCCAGTAGTATTACCCAAGGGCGGGGCGGGGAGCTGTTTTTT. Protein sequence: CASSITQGRGGELFF. The full variable domain, in which reference TRBV19 and TRBJ2-2 provide the parts outside the CDR3, is DGGITQSPKYLFRKEGQNVTLSCEQNLNHDAMYWYRQDPGQGLRLIYYSQIVNDFQKGDIAEGYSVSREKKESFPLTVTSAQKNPTAFYLCASSITQGRGGELFFGEGSRLTVL.

This clone showed up just once. The V gene is TRBV19, the J gene TRBJ1-5; a weak D match, TRBD1 (6 bases). CDR3 length: 14 residues. Trimming removed 0 bases from V and 5 bases from J, with 8 bases in between. Germline loops: CDR1 LNHDA, CDR2 SQIVND (reference sequence). Here the CDR3 reads CASSIEDSYQPQHF. DNA for the CDR3: TGTGCCAGTAGTATAGAGGACAGTTATCAGCCCCAGCATTTT. The entire variable domain, with the rest obtained from reference TRBV19 and TRBJ1-5, is as follows: DGGITQSPKYLFRKEGQNVTLSCEQNLNHDAMYWYRQDPGQGLRLIYYSQIVNDFQKGDIAEGYSVSREKKESFPLTVTSAQKNPTAFYLCASSIEDSYQPQHFGDGTRLSIL.

The chain carries TRBV5-6 and TRBJ2-3; perhaps D is TRBD1 or TRBD2 (6 bases each). Trimming shortened V by 0 bases and J by 5 bases, and 10 bases separated the two germline ends. Germline V gene lookup returns CDR1 SGHDT and CDR2 YYEEEE. The CDR3 has 14 residues. CDR3 sequence (DNA): TGTGCCAGCAGCTTGGCGGGGGCCGGAGATACGCAGTATTTT. Its protein product is CASSLAGAGDTQYF.

This clone was detected a few times. The gene calls are TRBV27 and TRBJ1-6, with D possibly being TRBD1 (6 bases). The germline CDR1 and CDR2 sequences are MNHEY and SMNVEV (reference sequence). The CDR3 covers 14 residues. The V end was cut by 6 bases, the J end by 6 bases, with 12 bases between. The CDR3 is CASSLGGTNSPLHF. CDR3 coding DNA: TGTGCCAGCAGCCTAGGGGGGACTAATTCACCCCTCCACTTT.

V and J are TRBV6-1 and TRBJ1-2, with D possibly being TRBD1 (5 bases). The germline V gene encodes CDR1 MNHNS and CDR2 SASEGT. V dropped 1 base and J dropped 7 bases, with 13 bases sitting between them. The length of the CDR3 is 14 residues. The CDR3 DNA is TGTGCCAGCAGTGAAGGTGGCAGGGCAGCTGGCTACACCTTC. This sequence encodes CASSEGGRAAGYTF.

CDR3 amino acids: CASSSEPLRPLHF. The CDR3 nucleotides are TGTGCCAGCAGTTCCGAGCCATTAAGACCCCTCCACTTT. The genes are TRBV6-6 and TRBJ1-6; no clear D. The CDR3 totals 13 residues. The V gene's germline CDR1 is MNHNY and CDR2 SVGAGI (reference sequence). The V end lost 4 bases, the J end lost 12 bases, and 13 bases lay between the germline ends.